The sequence of this T cell receptor (beta chain) was determined in a study of CD8+CD57+ T cells in acquired aplastic anemia. Genomic DNA provided the template from which TCR beta VDJ and CDR3 profiles were obtained. Via MiXCR, TCRdb re-called the reads, giving one row per CDR3 protein. The sample holds around 250,000 distinct CDR3 sequences, approximately 86% seen once. Only patients with CD8+CD57+ cell expansion on flow cytometry were chosen for sequencing. No therapy was given to patients before blood sampling. Germline lookup yields CDR1 LNHNV and CDR2 YYDKDF (reference sequence). Trimming cost V 5 bases and J 6 bases, with 17 bases left between them. The CDR3 runs to 14 residues.

The source material was sorted CD4+, CD8+, or CD8+CD57+ T cells (not recorded which) from PBMCs. The gene calls are TRBV15 and TRBJ2-7, with D tentatively TRBD1 or TRBD2 (5 bases each). The receptor was derived from a human donor with aplastic anemia. The CDR3 nucleotides read TGTGCCACCAGCGGCCGGGGCCCGGCCTGCGAGCAGTACTTC. It encodes CATSGRGPACEQYF.